This record concerns one TCR beta chain sequence. Its target is not known. The data derive from a study of T cells in Graves' hyperthyroidism and ophthalmopathy. This CDR3 spans 13 amino acids. Trimming took 6 bases from V and 11 from J, leaving 17 bases between them. Amplification of TCR beta CDR3 regions was performed using RNA transcripts as template. HTBI primers were the set used in a first-round RT-PCR of the TCR CDR3. One entry per CDR3 protein, called by TCRdb with MiXCR from the multiplex PCR reads. The sample records around 800,000 distinct CDR3 sequences, over 35% being singletons. The study's findings and limits: With a median lead of roughly 6.8 months before onset, the model predicted ophthalmopathy.

This TCR derives from a man younger than 35 with Graves' hyperthyroidism. The J gene is TRBJ1-5, the V gene TRBV12-3 or TRBV12-4; D is ambiguous. The sequenced material came from blood. Here the CDR3 reads CASSFPGLETQHF. As DNA, the CDR3 is TGTGCCAGCAGCTTTCCGGGCCTAGAGACCCAGCATTTT.